There are a few counts of the clone carrying this T cell receptor (beta chain). This record belongs to a study of beta chain features in type 1 diabetes. V trimming: 4 bases; J trimming: 2 bases; junction bases outside the gene matches: 8. The CDR3 consists of 15 residues. Germline values: CDR1 SGHTA, CDR2 FQGNSA. Every isolated RNA sample was fully reverse transcribed, so sequencing captured expressed TCRB transcripts. Sequencing used immunoSEQ multiplex PCR; TCRdb keeps in-frame clones, though not all of them. The sample holds hundreds of thousands of clones, approximately 31% seen once. Sample: naive CD4+ T cells from blood. J is TRBJ2-7 and V is TRBV7-2; 7 bases line up with TRBD1. This receptor was obtained from a man younger than 35 in good health. The CDR3 region has the DNA TGTGCCAGCAGCTCAGTAAGGGGACAGCCCTACGAGCAGTACTTC. Its translation is CASSSVRGQPYEQYF.